This entry describes one T cell receptor beta chain. Its antigen is not identified. A read error is possible here, since a much larger clone lies one base away. The sample belongs to a study of CD8+CD57+ T cells in acquired aplastic anemia. Findings and caveats of the study: Overlapping CD8+ CDR3 repertoires of patients and controls contained about 27 shared sequences.

Patients included in sequencing had previously demonstrated CD8+CD57+ cell expansion by flow cytometry. The CDR3 runs to 15 residues. CDR1 and CDR2 from the germline V gene are SGHTA and FQGNSA. The template used for profiling TCR beta VDJ and CDR3 was genomic DNA. TCRdb itself ran the reads through MiXCR, one entry per CDR3 protein. The data show about 290,000 distinct CDR3 sequences, 56% seen once. The TCR comes from a human donor with aplastic anemia. Material for sequencing was sorted CD4+, CD8+, or CD8+CD57+ T cells (not recorded which) from PBMCs. The chain couples TRBV7-2 to TRBJ2-1; TRBD2 matches at 12 bases. The DNA matches TRBJ2-7 better at its end, which makes the J call doubtful. The CDR3 nucleotides read TGTGCCAGCAGCTGGACTAGCGGGACCTACAATGAGCAGTACTTC. It is translated as CASSWTSGTYNEQYF.